This entry lists 27 T cell receptor beta chains sequenced from one sample in a study of Graves' ophthalmopathy and Graves' hyperthyroidism. Amplification of the TCR beta CDR3 regions used RNA transcripts (as template). The first round was an RT-PCR with HTBI primers, and the second round was a multiplex PCR. From the multiplex PCR reads, TCRdb called clonotypes with MiXCR, one entry per CDR3 protein. Of roughly 380,000 distinct CDR3 sequences listed, approximately 15% are singletons. The sequenced sample was peripheral blood. These receptor sequences come from a young woman with stable Graves' hyperthyroidism.

This clonotype has a count of ten or more. This chain links TRBV5-1 with TRBJ1-5; no clear D. Germline assignment: CDR1 SGHRS and CDR2 YFSETQ. The CDR3 contains 15 residues. Trimming took off 0 bases at V and 0 bases at J, with 7 bases between the two ends. Here the CDR3 reads CASSLAGNSNQPQHF. The CDR3 coding sequence is TGCGCCAGCAGCTTGGCGGGTAATAGCAATCAGCCCCAGCATTTT.

This clonotype was observed at least ten times. The genes are TRBV6-5 and TRBJ2-7; 10 bases map to TRBD1. The V gene end was trimmed by 4 bases and the J gene end by 5 bases; junction bases not matched to a gene: 8. The CDR3 has 15 amino acids. Per the germline V gene, CDR1 is MNHEY and CDR2 is SVGAGI. The CDR3 DNA reads as TGTGCCAGCAGTTTCGAGGGACAGGGGTTCCACGAGCAGTACTTC. It codes for CASSFEGQGFHEQYF.

This clonotype was seen many times. An end of the junction does not agree with germline; a read error may underlie this. This rearrangement joins TRBV2 to TRBJ2-5; D unresolved. Per germline, CDR1 SNHLY and CDR2 FYNNEI. CDR3 length equals 10 residues. The CDR3 loop reads CASSGEWQVF. DNA for the CDR3: TGTGCCAGCAGTGGGGAATGGCAGGTCTTC.

In this sample, this clonotype turned up many times. The V and J genes are TRBV9 and TRBJ1-5, with TRBD1 matching 7 bases. The CDR3 consists of 16 residues. The germline CDR1 and CDR2 sequences are SGDLS and YYNGEE. V gave up 4 bases and J gave up 3 bases; unmatched junction bases: 10. CDR3: CASSLDRVGNNQPQHF. CDR3 in DNA: TGTGCCAGCAGCCTAGACAGGGTAGGGAACAATCAGCCCCAGCATTTT. Full variable domain (rest looked up from reference TRBV9 and TRBJ1-5): DSGVTQTPKHLITATGQRVTLRCSPRSGDLSVYWYQQSLDQGLQFLIQYYNGEERAKGNILERFSAQQFPDLHSELNLSSLELGDSALYFCASSLDRVGNNQPQHFGDGTRLSIL.

This clonotype was seen many times. This rearrangement joins TRBV9 to TRBJ1-2; 7 bases align to TRBD1. Per germline, CDR1 SGDLS and CDR2 YYNGEE. The CDR3 has 15 amino acids. Trimming at V came to 4 bases and at J to 4 bases, leaving 10 bases not matched to a gene. The CDR3 sequence: CASSPLTGAVYGYTF. The CDR3 DNA follows: TGTGCCAGCAGCCCCTTAACAGGGGCGGTCTATGGCTACACCTTC.

Only a few counts were recorded for this clonotype. This chain's CDR3 is CSARRSQPGLAGGVSGELFF. The CDR3 DNA reads as TGCAGTGCTAGACGTTCTCAACCGGGACTAGCGGGGGGGGTATCCGGGGAGCTGTTTTTT. The chain joins TRBV20-1 to TRBJ2-2; 16 nucleotides line up with TRBD2. This CDR3 spans 20 amino acids. The junction had 15 bases not matched to a gene; V was cut back by 2 bases and J by 6 bases. The germline CDR1 and CDR2 sequences are DFQATT and SNEGSKA (reference sequence).

This clonotype was seen ten or more times. The chain uses TRBV28 and TRBJ1-5, with TRBD1 matching over 10 bases. Unmatched junction bases numbered 19, after V lost 9 bases and J lost 5 bases. Germline V lookup: CDR1 MDHEN, CDR2 SYDVKM. The CDR3 consists of 18 residues. This CDR3 reads CASSLYGTGTGADQPQHF. The CDR3 bases are TGTGCCAGTTCGTTGTACGGTACCGGGACAGGGGCCGATCAGCCCCAGCATTTT.

The table lists this clonotype with many counts. The CDR3 does not close with the conserved phenylalanine or tryptophan, likely indicating a read error. The chain links TRBV6-5 to TRBJ1-2, with a tentative D call TRBD1 (5 bases). The CDR3 totals 12 residues. Deletions cut 0 bases from V and 8 bases from J, with 7 bases between. CDR1 is MNHEY and CDR2 is SVGAGI in the germline V gene. The CDR3 is CASSYSGDGYTL. CDR3 coding DNA: TGTGCCAGCAGTTACTCGGGGGACGGCTACACCCTC.

This clonotype was picked up many times. V and J are TRBV19 and TRBJ1-1, with unresolved D. There are 15 residues in the CDR3. Germline V lookup: CDR1 LNHDA, CDR2 SQIVND (reference sequence). The ends were cut back, 4 bases at V and 8 bases at J, with 20 bases in the middle. CDR3 residues: CASSKPALTIREAFF. CDR3 nucleotide sequence: TGTGCCAGTAGTAAGCCGGCCCTTACAATCAGAGAAGCTTTCTTT.

This clonotype was observed at least ten times. This chain uses TRBV19 with TRBJ1-1; no clear D. The germline CDR1 and CDR2 sequences are LNHDA and SQIVND (reference sequence). The CDR3 loop spans 13 amino acids. Trimming took off 5 bases at V and 5 bases at J, with 12 bases between the two ends. In DNA, the CDR3 is TGTGCCAGTAGTCCCCGCATTCTGACTGAAGCTTTCTTT. Translated, it gives CASSPRILTEAFF.

This clonotype was seen ten or more times. The genes are TRBV9 and TRBJ1-1; 7 bases agree with TRBD1. J was trimmed by 5 bases and V by 4 bases; bases with no gene match: 8. Germline V lookup: CDR1 SGDLS, CDR2 YYNGEE. The CDR3 consists of 14 residues. The CDR3 sequence: CASSRTGERTEAFF. The CDR3 DNA sequence: TGTGCCAGCAGCCGTACAGGGGAGAGGACTGAAGCTTTCTTT. Looking up the rest from reference TRBV9 and TRBJ1-1 gives the full variable domain: DSGVTQTPKHLITATGQRVTLRCSPRSGDLSVYWYQQSLDQGLQFLIQYYNGEERAKGNILERFSAQQFPDLHSELNLSSLELGDSALYFCASSRTGERTEAFFGQGTRLTVV.

In this sample, this clonotype turned up many times. The genes are TRBV6-5 and TRBJ2-7; 14 bases map to TRBD2. The V gene end was trimmed by 5 bases and the J gene end by 0 bases; junction bases not matched to a gene: 21. Germline V lookup: CDR1 MNHEY, CDR2 SVGAGI. This CDR3 region has 22 residues. Written as DNA, the CDR3 is TGTGCCAGCAGTCCGCCGGGGGCCCTTGCGGGACTAGCGGGGGCCTACTCCTACGAGCAGTACTTC. It encodes CASSPPGALAGLAGAYSYEQYF.

This clonotype was seen many times. This chain uses TRBV25-1 with TRBJ1-2; D unresolved. In germline, CDR1 is MGHDK, CDR2 SYGVNS. Trimming removed 3 bases at V and 4 bases at J, with 9 bases between. This CDR3 region has 13 residues. The DNA of the CDR3 is TGTGCCAGCAGTGACGGGAGATCCTATGGCTACACCTTC. It yields the protein CASSDGRSYGYTF.

The J gene is TRBJ2-1, the V gene TRBV7-8; TRBD1 aligns across 7 bases. The CDR3 has 13 amino acids. CDR1 and CDR2 from the germline V gene are SGHVS and FQNEAQ. V shed 4 bases and J 5 bases; nucleotides not matched to a gene: 2. Written as DNA, the CDR3 is TGTGCCAGCAGCTGGGACAGAAACAATGAGCAGTTCTTC. Its translation is CASSWDRNNEQFF.

There are many counts of this clonotype. The genes are TRBV2 and TRBJ2-7, with a tentative D call TRBD2 (6 bases). V was pared by 6 bases and J by 3 bases, with 12 bases between. Germline CDR1 reads SNHLY; CDR2 reads FYNNEI. CDR3 length: 13 residues. The CDR3 is CASRGTWDYEQYF. Written as DNA, the CDR3 is TGTGCCAGCAGGGGGACTTGGGACTACGAGCAGTACTTC.

This clonotype was picked up many times. CDR3 residues: CASSEQQGLATEAFF. CDR3 in DNA: TGTGCCAGCAGCGAACAACAGGGGTTGGCCACTGAAGCTTTCTTT. The V and J genes are TRBV9 and TRBJ1-1; 7 nucleotides align to TRBD1. The CDR3 loop spans 15 amino acids. V gave up 3 bases and J gave up 4 bases; unmatched junction bases: 9. The V gene's germline CDR1 is SGDLS and CDR2 YYNGEE. Full variable domain (rest looked up from reference TRBV9 and TRBJ1-1): DSGVTQTPKHLITATGQRVTLRCSPRSGDLSVYWYQQSLDQGLQFLIQYYNGEERAKGNILERFSAQQFPDLHSELNLSSLELGDSALYFCASSEQQGLATEAFFGQGTRLTVV.

This clonotype has just a few counts. The chain is built from TRBV9 and TRBJ2-5; TRBD1 agrees at 8 bases. CDR3 length: 15 residues. Losses at the gene ends were 0 bases for V and 2 bases for J; bases not matched to a gene: 3. The germline V gene encodes CDR1 SGDLS and CDR2 YYNGEE. The CDR3 region is CASSVEDREQETQYF. Here the CDR3 DNA reads TGTGCCAGCAGCGTAGAGGACAGGGAGCAAGAGACCCAGTACTTC. Full variable domain (outside the CDR3, taken from reference TRBV9 and TRBJ2-5): DSGVTQTPKHLITATGQRVTLRCSPRSGDLSVYWYQQSLDQGLQFLIQYYNGEERAKGNILERFSAQQFPDLHSELNLSSLELGDSALYFCASSVEDREQETQYFGPGTRLLVL.

This clonotype was detected ten times or more. J is TRBJ2-5 and V is TRBV6-2 or TRBV6-3, with 13 nucleotides matching TRBD2. The CDR3 loop spans 15 amino acids. Germline V CDR1 and CDR2: MNHEY, SVGEGT. The trim removed 5 bases at V and 5 bases at J, leaving 5 bases unmatched. CDR3 sequence reads: CASSPLAGGFETQYF. The CDR3 DNA reads TGTGCCAGCAGTCCACTAGCGGGGGGGTTTGAGACCCAGTACTTC.

The sample holds many counts of this clonotype. The chain recombines TRBV6-1 with TRBJ2-7, with D maybe TRBD1 (5 bases). Germline V gene lookup returns CDR1 MNHNS and CDR2 SASEGT. Trimming pared 0 bases from V and 3 bases from J, leaving 9 bases between. This CDR3 is built from 14 residues. The CDR3 loop reads CASSEARQLYEQYF. DNA for the CDR3: TGTGCCAGCAGTGAAGCGAGACAGCTCTACGAGCAGTACTTC.

This clonotype was found many times. The chain couples TRBV27 to TRBJ2-7; TRBD1 agrees at 7 bases. The length of the CDR3 is 13 residues. V lost 4 bases and J lost 3; bases outside the gene matches: 3. CDR1 is MNHEY, CDR2 SMNVEV, per germline (reference sequence). The CDR3 bases are TGTGCCAGCAGTTCGGACAGGTTCTACGAGCAGTACTTC. Amino acid sequence: CASSSDRFYEQYF.

This clonotype was detected ten times or more. The chain couples TRBV7-2 to TRBJ2-5; 7 bases match TRBD2. CDR1 and CDR2 from the germline V gene are SGHTA and FQGNSA. J gave up 1 base and V 3 bases, and 5 bases lay outside the gene matches. The CDR3 loop spans 15 amino acids. In DNA, the CDR3 is TGTGCCAGCAGCTTGGAGGGGAGGGTCCAAGAGACCCAGTACTTC. Translation: CASSLEGRVQETQYF.

In its sample, this clonotype was seen a few times. The chain couples TRBV12-3 or TRBV12-4 to TRBJ1-1, with D uncertain. V was trimmed by 7 bases and J by 1 base, leaving 13 bases between them. The CDR3 is made up of 14 amino acids. CDR3 in amino acids: CASTAVASNTEAFF. The CDR3 DNA is TGTGCCAGCACCGCGGTGGCCTCGAACACTGAAGCTTTCTTT.

At least ten counts were recorded for this clonotype. The chain is built from TRBV5-1 and TRBJ1-1; D is unclear. Trimming stripped 1 base from V and 1 base from J, with 5 bases between. Germline loops: CDR1 SGHRS, CDR2 YFSETQ. The CDR3 covers 13 residues. The CDR3 loop is CASSLFPNTEAFF. The CDR3, as DNA: TGCGCCAGCAGCTTGTTTCCGAACACTGAAGCTTTCTTT.

The V call is TRBV12-3 or TRBV12-4, the J call TRBJ2-2; 7 bases align to TRBD1. The CDR3 consists of 15 residues. Germline trimming cut 6 bases from V and 1 base from J; bases unmatched to any gene: 5. The CDR3 DNA reads TGTGCCAGCAGCCAGGGACAGCTGAACACCGGGGAGCTGTTTTTT. Its protein product is CASSQGQLNTGELFF.

V is TRBV6-1 and J is TRBJ1-1; 9 bases agree with TRBD1. There are 15 residues in the CDR3. Losses at the gene ends were 4 bases for V and 4 bases for J; bases not matched to a gene: 7. Germline-derived CDR1 and CDR2 are MNHNS and SASEGT. The chain's CDR3 is CASSGRTGAATEAFF. In nucleotides, the CDR3 is TGTGCCAGCAGTGGTCGGACAGGGGCGGCCACTGAAGCTTTCTTT.

Many counts were recorded for this clonotype. V usage is TRBV6-5 and J usage is TRBJ1-6; TRBD1 matches 8 bases. CDR3 length equals 14 residues. J gave up 6 bases and V 8 bases, and 6 bases lay outside the gene matches. CDR1 is MNHEY and CDR2 is SVGAGI in the germline V gene. CDR3 sequence: CASGTGGGNSPLHF. In DNA, the CDR3 is TGTGCCAGCGGGACAGGAGGAGGTAATTCACCCCTCCACTTT.

The CDR3: CASSLDPRAGYEQYF. Here the CDR3 DNA reads TGTGCCAGCAGCTTAGATCCCAGGGCAGGGTACGAGCAGTACTTC. The V gene is TRBV11-2, the J gene TRBJ2-7, with D tentatively TRBD1 (5 bases). The CDR3 is 15 residues long. Germline loops: CDR1 SGHAT, CDR2 FQNNGV. Deletions cut 0 bases from V and 4 bases from J, with 13 bases between.